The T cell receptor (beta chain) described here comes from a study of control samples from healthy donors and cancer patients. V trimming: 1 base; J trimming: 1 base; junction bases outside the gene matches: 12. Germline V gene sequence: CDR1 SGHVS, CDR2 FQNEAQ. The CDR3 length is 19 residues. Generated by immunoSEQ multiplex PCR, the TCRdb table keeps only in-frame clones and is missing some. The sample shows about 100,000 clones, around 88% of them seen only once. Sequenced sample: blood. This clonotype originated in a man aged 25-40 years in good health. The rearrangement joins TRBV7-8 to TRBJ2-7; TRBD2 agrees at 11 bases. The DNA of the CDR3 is TGTGCCAGCAGCTTAGGGGCTAGCGGGGGGAACCAAAAGTCCTACGAGCAGTACGTC. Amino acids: CASSLGASGGNQKSYEQYV.